One sample yielded the 5 T cell receptor beta chains listed below, sequenced in a study of OX40 agonist ivuxolimab in advanced cancers. Clones were sequenced by immunoSEQ multiplex PCR, and TCRdb holds only the in-frame ones, with some missing. The sample lists around 80,000 clones; about 88% were seen once. This material consisted of CD4+ or CD8+ T cells sorted from blood, taken in a trial of the OX40 agonist ivuxolimab. The receptors come from an adult with an advanced solid tumor such as melanoma, head and neck, liver or kidney cancer.

This chain connects TRBV6-4 to TRBJ1-2, with a tentative D call TRBD1 (5 bases). The CDR3 sequence is 16 residues long. V gave up 2 bases and J gave up 11 bases, with 24 bases separating them. The germline V gene has CDR1 MRHNA and CDR2 SNTAGT. CDR3 in DNA: TGTGCCAGCAGTGACACGGGGCAGATACTAGTATCTGGGTACACCTTC. Its translation: CASSDTGQILVSGYTF.

This clone was observed a single time. J is TRBJ1-6 and V is TRBV5-1; TRBD1 matches at 9 bases. Germline V gives CDR1 SGHRS, CDR2 YFSETQ. With 1 base clipped from V and 7 bases from J, the junction kept 12 bases outside the gene matches. This CDR3 contains 18 residues. CDR3 loop: CASSLSWDRDRENSPLHF. The CDR3 DNA reads TGCGCCAGCAGCTTGAGTTGGGATCGGGACAGGGAGAATTCACCCCTCCACTTT.

The chain carries TRBV7-9 and TRBJ2-7; 9 bases map to TRBD2. The CDR3 totals 16 residues. V gave up 2 bases and J gave up 1 base; unmatched junction bases: 6. Germline V gene sequence: CDR1 SEHNR, CDR2 FQNEAQ (reference sequence). The CDR3 DNA reads as TGTGCCAGCAGCTTAAGTGCTAGCGGGGCGTCCTACGAGCAGTACTTC. It translates to CASSLSASGASYEQYF.

This clone appeared once. J is TRBJ1-5 and V is TRBV6-6, with D perhaps TRBD1 (5 bases). Per the germline V gene, CDR1 is MNHNY and CDR2 is SVGAGI (reference sequence). The CDR3 runs to 16 residues. V was clipped by 5 bases and J by 6 bases, with 20 bases between them. CDR3 sequence reads: CASSQNTGNYAQPQHF. The CDR3 coding sequence is TGTGCCAGCAGTCAAAATACAGGTAACTACGCTCAGCCCCAGCATTTT.

V is TRBV7-2 and J is TRBJ2-1; 9 nucleotides match TRBD1. The CDR3 runs 16 residues. V shed 1 base and J 6 bases; nucleotides not matched to a gene: 7. Germline values: CDR1 SGHTA, CDR2 FQGNSA. CDR3 DNA: TGTGCCAGCAGCTTAGTCGGGACAGGGAGGAGCAATGAGCAGTTCTTC. Amino acids: CASSLVGTGRSNEQFF.